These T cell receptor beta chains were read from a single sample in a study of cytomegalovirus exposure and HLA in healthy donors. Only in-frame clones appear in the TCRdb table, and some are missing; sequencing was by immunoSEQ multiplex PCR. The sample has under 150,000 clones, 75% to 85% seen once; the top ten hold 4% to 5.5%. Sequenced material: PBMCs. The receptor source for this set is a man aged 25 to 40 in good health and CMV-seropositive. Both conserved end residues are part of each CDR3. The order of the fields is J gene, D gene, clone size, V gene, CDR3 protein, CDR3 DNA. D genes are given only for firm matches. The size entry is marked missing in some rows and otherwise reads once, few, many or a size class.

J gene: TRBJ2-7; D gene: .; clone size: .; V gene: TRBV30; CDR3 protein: CAWSSQGWDEQYF; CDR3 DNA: TGTGCCTGGAGTTCACAGGGTTGGGACGAGCAGTACTTC
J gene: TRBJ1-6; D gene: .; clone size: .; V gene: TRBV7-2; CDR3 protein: CASSVQVGSYNSPLHF; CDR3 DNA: TGTGCCAGCAGCGTACAGGTGGGGTCCTATAATTCACCCCTCCACTTT
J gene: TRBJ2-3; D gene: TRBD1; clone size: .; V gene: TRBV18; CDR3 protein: CASSSRGSGTSDTQYF; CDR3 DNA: TGTGCCAGCTCTTCCAGGGGGTCAGGGACGTCAGATACGCAGTATTTT
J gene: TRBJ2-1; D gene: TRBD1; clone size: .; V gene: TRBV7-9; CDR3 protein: CSSSQGGTGYNEQFF; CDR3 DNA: TGTTCCAGCTCGCAAGGGGGGACAGGGTACAATGAGCAGTTCTTC
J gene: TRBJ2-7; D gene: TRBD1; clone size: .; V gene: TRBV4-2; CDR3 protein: CASSQVGGRGPYEQYF; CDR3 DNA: TGTGCCAGCAGCCAAGTTGGTGGCAGGGGGCCATACGAGCAGTACTTC
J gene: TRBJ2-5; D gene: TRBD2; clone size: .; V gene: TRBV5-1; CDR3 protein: CASSSYSGRGEETQYF; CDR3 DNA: TGCGCCAGCAGCTCCTATAGCGGGAGAGGGGAGGAGACCCAGTACTTC
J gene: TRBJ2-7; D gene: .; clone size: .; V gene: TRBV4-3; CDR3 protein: CASSQQVSYEQYF; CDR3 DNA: TGCGCCAGCAGCCAACAGGTCTCCTACGAGCAGTACTTC
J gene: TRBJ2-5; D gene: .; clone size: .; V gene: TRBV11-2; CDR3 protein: CASTHWGREETQYF; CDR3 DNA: TGTGCCAGCACCCATTGGGGGCGGGAGGAGACCCAGTACTTC
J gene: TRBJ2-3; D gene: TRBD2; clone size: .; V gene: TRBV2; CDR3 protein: CASSSGLAETDTQYF; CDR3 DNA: TGTGCCAGCAGTTCCGGACTAGCGGAAACAGATACGCAGTATTTT
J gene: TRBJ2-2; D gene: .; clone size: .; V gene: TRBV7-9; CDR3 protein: CASSHVPQNTGELFF; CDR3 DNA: TGTGCCAGCAGCCATGTGCCACAGAACACCGGGGAGCTGTTTTTT
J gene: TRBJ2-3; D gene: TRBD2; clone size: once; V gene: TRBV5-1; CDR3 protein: CASSLALTSGRAESTDTQYF; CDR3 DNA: TGCGCCAGCAGCTTGGCACTGACTAGCGGGAGGGCCGAGAGCACAGATACGCAGTATTTT
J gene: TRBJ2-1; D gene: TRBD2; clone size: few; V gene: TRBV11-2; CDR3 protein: CASSLGGGLAAYNEQFF; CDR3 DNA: TGTGCCAGCAGCTTAGGTGGAGGACTAGCAGCGTACAATGAGCAGTTCTTC
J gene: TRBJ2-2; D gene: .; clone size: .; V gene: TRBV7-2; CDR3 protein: CASSYLPRGFPELFF; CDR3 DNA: TGTGCCAGCAGCTACCTTCCGAGGGGGTTTCCGGAGCTGTTTTTT
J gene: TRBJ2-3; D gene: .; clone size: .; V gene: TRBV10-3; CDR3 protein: CAIRTGDTQYF; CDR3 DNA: TGTGCCATCAGGACAGGAGATACGCAGTATTTT
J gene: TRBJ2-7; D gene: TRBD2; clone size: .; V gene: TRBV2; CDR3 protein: CASSVKRGGLYEQYF; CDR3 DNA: TGTGCCAGCAGTGTAAAGCGGGGGGGCCTTTACGAGCAGTACTTC
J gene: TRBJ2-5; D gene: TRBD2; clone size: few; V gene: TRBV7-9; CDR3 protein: CSSSGTSGRNQETQYF; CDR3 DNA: TGTTCCAGCAGCGGGACTAGCGGGAGGAACCAAGAGACCCAGTACTTC
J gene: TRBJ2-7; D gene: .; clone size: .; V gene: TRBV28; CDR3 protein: CASSLVQYEQYF; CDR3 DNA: TGTGCCAGCAGTTTAGTACAGTACGAGCAGTACTTC
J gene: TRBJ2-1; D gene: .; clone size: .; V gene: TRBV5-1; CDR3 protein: CASSSWAHNEQFF; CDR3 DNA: TGCGCCAGCAGCTCTTGGGCCCACAATGAGCAGTTCTTC
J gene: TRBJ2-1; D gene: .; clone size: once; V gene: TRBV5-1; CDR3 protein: CASSLEPGGGDKQFF; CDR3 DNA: TGCGCCAGCAGCTTGGAACCTGGGGGCGGCGATAAGCAGTTCTTC
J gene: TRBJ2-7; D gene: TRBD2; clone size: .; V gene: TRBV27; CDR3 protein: CASSSGRRLTYEQYF; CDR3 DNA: TGTGCCAGCTCAAGCGGGAGGCGACTAACCTACGAGCAGTACTTC
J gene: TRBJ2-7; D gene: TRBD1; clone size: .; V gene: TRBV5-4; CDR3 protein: CASSPDAGTGVSYEQYF; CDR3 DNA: TGTGCCAGCAGCCCAGATGCCGGGACAGGGGTGTCCTACGAGCAGTACTTC
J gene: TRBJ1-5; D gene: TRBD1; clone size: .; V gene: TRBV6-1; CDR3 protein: CASSDTGTERNQPQHF; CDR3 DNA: TGTGCCAGCAGTGATACCGGGACAGAAAGAAATCAGCCCCAGCATTTT
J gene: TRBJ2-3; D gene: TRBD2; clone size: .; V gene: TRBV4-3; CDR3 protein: CASSQDRAGAPYSTQYF; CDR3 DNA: TGCGCCAGCAGCCAAGATAGAGCGGGGGCGCCATACAGTACGCAGTATTTT
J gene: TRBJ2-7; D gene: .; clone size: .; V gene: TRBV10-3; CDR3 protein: CAIREGPTYEQYF; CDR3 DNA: TGTGCCATCAGGGAGGGGCCTACCTACGAGCAGTACTTC
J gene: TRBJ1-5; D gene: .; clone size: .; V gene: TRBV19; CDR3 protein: CASSIGRGGRNQPQHF; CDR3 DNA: TGTGCCAGTAGTATAGGCAGGGGCGGGCGCAATCAGCCCCAGCATTTT
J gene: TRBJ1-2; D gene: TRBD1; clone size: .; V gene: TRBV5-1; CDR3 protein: CASSMDRSHGYTF; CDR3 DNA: TGCGCCAGCAGCATGGACAGGAGTCATGGCTACACCTTC
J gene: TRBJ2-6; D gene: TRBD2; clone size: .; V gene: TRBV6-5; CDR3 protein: CASKRGGSGANGLTF; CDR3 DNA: TGTGCCAGCAAAAGGGGAGGGTCCGGGGCCAACGGCCTGACTTTC
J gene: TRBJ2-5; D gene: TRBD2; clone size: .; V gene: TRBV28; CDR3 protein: CASSSPGTSGSLQGTQYF; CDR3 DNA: TGTGCCAGCAGCTCCCCCGGTACTAGCGGGAGCTTGCAAGGGACCCAGTACTTC
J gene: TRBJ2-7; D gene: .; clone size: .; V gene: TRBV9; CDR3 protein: CASSVGGSAGEQYF; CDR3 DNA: TGTGCCAGCAGCGTAGGGGGTAGCGCGGGCGAGCAGTACTTC
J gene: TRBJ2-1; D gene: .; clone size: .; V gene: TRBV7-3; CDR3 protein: CASSPNSYNEQFF; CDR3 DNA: TGTGCCAGCAGCCCTAACTCGTACAATGAGCAGTTCTTC
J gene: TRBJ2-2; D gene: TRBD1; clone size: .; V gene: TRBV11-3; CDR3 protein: CASSLDRALRNTGELFF; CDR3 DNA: TGTGCCAGCAGCTTGGACAGGGCACTTCGGAACACCGGGGAGCTGTTTTTT
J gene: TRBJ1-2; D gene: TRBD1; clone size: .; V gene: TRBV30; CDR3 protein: CAWSSGQGAFNGYTF; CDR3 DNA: TGTGCCTGGAGTTCTGGACAGGGGGCCTTTAATGGCTACACCTTC
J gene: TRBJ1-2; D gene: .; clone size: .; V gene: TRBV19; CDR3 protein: CASSMTVYGYTF; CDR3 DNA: TGTGCCAGTAGTATGACAGTCTATGGCTACACCTTC
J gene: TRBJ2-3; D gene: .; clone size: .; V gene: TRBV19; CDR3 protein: CATAAGDTQYF; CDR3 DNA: TGTGCCACCGCCGCAGGGGATACGCAGTATTTT
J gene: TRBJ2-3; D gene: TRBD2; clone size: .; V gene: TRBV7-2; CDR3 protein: CASSHRPRLANPDTQYF; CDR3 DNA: TGTGCCAGCAGCCACCGACCGAGACTAGCCAACCCGGATACGCAGTATTTT
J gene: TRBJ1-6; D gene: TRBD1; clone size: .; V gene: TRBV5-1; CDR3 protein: CASRGQGSYNSPLHF; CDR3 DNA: TGCGCCAGCAGAGGACAGGGCTCCTATAATTCACCCCTCCACTTT
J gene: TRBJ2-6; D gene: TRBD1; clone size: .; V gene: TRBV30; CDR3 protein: CAGGQGGSGANVLTF; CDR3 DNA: TGTGCCGGGGGACAGGGAGGTTCTGGGGCCAACGTCCTGACTTTC
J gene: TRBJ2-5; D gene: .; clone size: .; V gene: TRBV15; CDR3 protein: CATSRRGAQETQYF; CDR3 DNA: TGTGCCACCAGCAGACGGGGGGCTCAAGAGACCCAGTACTTC
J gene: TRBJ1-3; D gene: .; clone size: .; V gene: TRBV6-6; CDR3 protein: CASSFEQGAGNTIYF; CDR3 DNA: TGTGCCAGCAGTTTCGAACAGGGCGCTGGAAACACCATATATTTT
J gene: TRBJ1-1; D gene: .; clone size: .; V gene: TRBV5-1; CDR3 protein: CASSLYAGEAFF; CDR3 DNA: TGCGCCAGCAGCTTGTACGCGGGTGAAGCTTTCTTT
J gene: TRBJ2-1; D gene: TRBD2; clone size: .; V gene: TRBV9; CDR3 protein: CASSYLAGTMNEQFF; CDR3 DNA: TGTGCCAGCAGTTACCTAGCGGGCACTATGAATGAGCAGTTCTTC
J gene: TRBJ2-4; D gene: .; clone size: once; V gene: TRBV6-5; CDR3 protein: CASSYRGSQYF; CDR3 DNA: TGTGCCAGCAGTTACAGGGGCAGTCAGTACTTC
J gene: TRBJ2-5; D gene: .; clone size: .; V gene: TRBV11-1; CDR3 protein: CASSYGVSNQETQYF; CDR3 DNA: TGTGCCAGCAGCTATGGAGTTTCAAACCAAGAGACCCAGTACTTC
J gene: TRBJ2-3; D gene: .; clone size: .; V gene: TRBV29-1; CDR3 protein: CSVDSGPTDTQYF; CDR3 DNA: TGCAGCGTCGATAGCGGCCCCACAGATACGCAGTATTTT
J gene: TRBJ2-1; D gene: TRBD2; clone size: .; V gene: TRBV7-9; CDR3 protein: CASSLHGGSSGGGQFF; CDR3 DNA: TGTGCCAGCAGCCTCCATGGGGGATCTAGCGGGGGCGGGCAGTTCTTC
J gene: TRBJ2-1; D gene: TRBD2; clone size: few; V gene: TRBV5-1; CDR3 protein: CASTPAGGSYNEQFF; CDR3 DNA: TGCGCCAGCACCCCAGCGGGAGGGTCCTACAATGAGCAGTTCTTC
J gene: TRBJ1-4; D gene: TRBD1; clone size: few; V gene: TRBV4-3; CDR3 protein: CASSQVGQGDEKLFF; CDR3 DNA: TGCGCCAGCAGCCAAGTTGGACAGGGAGATGAAAAACTGTTTTTT